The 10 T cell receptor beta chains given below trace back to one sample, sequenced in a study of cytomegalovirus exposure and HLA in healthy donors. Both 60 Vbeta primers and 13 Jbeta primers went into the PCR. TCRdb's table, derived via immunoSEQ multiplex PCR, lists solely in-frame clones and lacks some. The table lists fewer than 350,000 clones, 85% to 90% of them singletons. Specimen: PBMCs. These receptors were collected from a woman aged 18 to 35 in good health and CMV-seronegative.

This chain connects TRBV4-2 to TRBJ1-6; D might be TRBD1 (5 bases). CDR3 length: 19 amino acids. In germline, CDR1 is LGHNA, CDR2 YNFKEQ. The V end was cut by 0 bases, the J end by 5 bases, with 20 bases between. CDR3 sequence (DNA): TGTGCCAGCAGCCAAGATGAGGTTAGGGGAACCGCCAATAATTCACCCCTCCACTTT. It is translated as CASSQDEVRGTANNSPLHF.

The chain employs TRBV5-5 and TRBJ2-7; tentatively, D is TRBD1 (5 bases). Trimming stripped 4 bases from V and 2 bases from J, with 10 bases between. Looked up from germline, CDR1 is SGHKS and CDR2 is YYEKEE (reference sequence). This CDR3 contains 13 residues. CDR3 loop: CASSPGFTYEQYF. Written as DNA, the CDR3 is TGTGCCAGCAGCCCAGGGTTCACCTACGAGCAGTACTTC.

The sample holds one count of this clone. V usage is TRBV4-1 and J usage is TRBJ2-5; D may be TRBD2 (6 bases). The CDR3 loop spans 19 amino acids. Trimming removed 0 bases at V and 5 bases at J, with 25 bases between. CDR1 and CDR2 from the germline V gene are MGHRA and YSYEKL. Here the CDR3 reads CASSQEPPPGRGQSETQYF. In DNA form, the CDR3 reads TGCGCCAGCAGCCAAGAGCCCCCCCCCGGGCGGGGCCAGTCGGAGACCCAGTACTTC.

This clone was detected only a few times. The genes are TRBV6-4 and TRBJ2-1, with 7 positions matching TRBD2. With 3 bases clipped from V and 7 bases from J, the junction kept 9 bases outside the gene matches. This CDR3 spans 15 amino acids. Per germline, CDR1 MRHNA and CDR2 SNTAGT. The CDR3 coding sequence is TGTGCCAGCAGTGAAGGACCCGGGGGGTGGAATGAGCAGTTCTTC. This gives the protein CASSEGPGGWNEQFF.

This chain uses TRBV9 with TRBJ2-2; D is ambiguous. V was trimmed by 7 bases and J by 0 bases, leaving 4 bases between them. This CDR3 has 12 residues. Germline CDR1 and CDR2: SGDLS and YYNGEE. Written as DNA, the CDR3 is TGTGCCAGCGACACGAACACCGGGGAGCTGTTTTTT. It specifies CASDTNTGELFF.

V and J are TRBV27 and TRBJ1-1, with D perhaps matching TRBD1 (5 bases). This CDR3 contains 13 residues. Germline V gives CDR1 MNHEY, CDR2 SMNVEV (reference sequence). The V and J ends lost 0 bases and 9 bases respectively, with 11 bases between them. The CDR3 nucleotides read TGTGCCAGCAGTTTATCGGAGACAGAAAAAGCTTTCTTT. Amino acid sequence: CASSLSETEKAFF.

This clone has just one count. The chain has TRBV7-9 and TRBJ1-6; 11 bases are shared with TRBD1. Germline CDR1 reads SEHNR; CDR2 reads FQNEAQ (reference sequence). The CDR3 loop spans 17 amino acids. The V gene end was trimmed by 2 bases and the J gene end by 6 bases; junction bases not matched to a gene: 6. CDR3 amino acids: CASSLSWDRGGNSPLHF. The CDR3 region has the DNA TGTGCCAGCAGCTTATCTTGGGACAGGGGGGGTAATTCACCCCTCCACTTT.

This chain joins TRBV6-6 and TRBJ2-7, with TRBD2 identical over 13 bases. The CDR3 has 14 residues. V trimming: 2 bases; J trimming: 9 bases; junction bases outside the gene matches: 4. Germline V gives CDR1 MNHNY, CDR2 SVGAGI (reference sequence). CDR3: CASSYTGLAGTQYF. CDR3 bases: TGTGCCAGCAGTTACACGGGACTAGCGGGAACGCAGTACTTC.

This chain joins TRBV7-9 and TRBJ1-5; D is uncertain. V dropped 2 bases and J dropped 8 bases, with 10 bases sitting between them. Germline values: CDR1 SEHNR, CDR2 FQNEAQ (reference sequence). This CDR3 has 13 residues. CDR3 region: CASSLNRQEPQHF. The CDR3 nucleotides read TGTGCCAGCAGCTTAAACCGCCAGGAGCCCCAGCATTTT.

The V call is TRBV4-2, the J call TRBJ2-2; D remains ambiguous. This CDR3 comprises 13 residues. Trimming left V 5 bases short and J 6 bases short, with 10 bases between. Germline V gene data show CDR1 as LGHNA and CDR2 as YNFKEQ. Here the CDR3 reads CASSLTLSGELFF. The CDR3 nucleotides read TGTGCCAGCAGCTTAACTCTTTCCGGGGAGCTGTTTTTT.